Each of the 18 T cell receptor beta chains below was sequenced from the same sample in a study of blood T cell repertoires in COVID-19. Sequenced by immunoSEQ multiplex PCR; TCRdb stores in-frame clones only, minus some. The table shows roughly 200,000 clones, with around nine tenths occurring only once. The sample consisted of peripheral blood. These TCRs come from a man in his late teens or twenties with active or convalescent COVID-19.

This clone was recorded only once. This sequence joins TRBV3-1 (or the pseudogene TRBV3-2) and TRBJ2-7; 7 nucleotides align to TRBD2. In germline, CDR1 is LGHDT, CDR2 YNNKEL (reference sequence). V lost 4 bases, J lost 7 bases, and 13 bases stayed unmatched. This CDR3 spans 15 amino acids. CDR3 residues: CASSPNGGSLGEQYF. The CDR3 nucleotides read TGTGCCAGCAGCCCCAACGGCGGGAGCCTGGGAGAGCAGTACTTC.

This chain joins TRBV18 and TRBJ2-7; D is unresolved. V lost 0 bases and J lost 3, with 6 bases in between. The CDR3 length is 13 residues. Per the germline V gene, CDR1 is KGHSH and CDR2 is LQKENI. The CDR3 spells CASSPPSLYEQYF. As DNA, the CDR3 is TGTGCCAGCTCACCACCGTCCCTCTACGAGCAGTACTTC.

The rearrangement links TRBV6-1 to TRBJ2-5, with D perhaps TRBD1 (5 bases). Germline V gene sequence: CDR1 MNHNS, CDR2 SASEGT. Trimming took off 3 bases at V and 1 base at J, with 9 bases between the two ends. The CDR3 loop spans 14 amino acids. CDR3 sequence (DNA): TGTGCCAGCAGTGACGGCCAGGGCCAAGAGACCCAGTACTTC. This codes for CASSDGQGQETQYF.

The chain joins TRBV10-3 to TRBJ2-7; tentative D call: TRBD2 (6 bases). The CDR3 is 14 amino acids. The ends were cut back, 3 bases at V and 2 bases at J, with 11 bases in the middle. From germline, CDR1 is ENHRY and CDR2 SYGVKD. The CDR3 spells CAISDGRGTYEQYF. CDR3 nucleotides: TGTGCCATCAGTGACGGGCGGGGAACCTACGAGCAGTACTTC.

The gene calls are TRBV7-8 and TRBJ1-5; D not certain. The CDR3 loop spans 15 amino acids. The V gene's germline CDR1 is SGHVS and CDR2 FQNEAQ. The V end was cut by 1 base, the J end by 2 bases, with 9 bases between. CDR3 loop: CASSLDGFGNQPQHF. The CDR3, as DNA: TGTGCCAGCAGCTTAGACGGGTTCGGCAATCAGCCCCAGCATTTT. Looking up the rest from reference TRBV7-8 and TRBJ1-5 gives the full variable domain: GAGVSQSPRYKVAKRGQDVALRCDPISGHVSLFWYQQALGQGPEFLTYFQNEAQLDKSGLPSDRFFAERPEGSVSTLKIQRTQQEDSAVYLCASSLDGFGNQPQHFGDGTRLSIL.

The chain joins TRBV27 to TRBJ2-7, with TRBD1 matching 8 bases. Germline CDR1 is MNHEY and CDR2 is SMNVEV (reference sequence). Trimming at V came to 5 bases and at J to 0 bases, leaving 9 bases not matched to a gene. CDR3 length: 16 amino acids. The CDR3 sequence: CASSPRTGKSSYEQYF. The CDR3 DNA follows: TGTGCCAGCAGTCCTCGGACAGGGAAGAGCTCCTACGAGCAGTACTTC.

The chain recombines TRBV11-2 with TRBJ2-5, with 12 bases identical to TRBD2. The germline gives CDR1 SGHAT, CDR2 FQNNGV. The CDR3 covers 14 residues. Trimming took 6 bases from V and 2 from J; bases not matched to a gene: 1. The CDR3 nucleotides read TGTGCCAGCAGGCTAGCGGGAGGGCAAGAGACCCAGTACTTC. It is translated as CASRLAGGQETQYF. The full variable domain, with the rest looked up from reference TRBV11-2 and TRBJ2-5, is EAGVAQSPRYKIIEKRQSVAFWCNPISGHATLYWYQQILGQGPKLLIQFQNNGVVDDSQLPKDRFSAERLKGVDSTLKIQPAKLEDSAVYLCASRLAGGQETQYFGPGTRLLVL.

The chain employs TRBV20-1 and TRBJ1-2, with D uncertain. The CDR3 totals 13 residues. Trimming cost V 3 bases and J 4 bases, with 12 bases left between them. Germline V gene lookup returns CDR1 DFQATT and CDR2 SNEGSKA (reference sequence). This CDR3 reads CSASRTGFYGYTF. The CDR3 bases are TGCAGTGCTAGTAGGACGGGATTCTATGGCTACACCTTC.

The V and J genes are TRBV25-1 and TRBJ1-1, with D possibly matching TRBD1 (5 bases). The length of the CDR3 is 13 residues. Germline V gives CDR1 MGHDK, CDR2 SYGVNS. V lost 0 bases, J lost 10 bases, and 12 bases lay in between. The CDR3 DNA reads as TGTGCCAGCAGTGAATATGGCGGGGGAAGAGCTTTCTTT. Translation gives CASSEYGGGRAFF.

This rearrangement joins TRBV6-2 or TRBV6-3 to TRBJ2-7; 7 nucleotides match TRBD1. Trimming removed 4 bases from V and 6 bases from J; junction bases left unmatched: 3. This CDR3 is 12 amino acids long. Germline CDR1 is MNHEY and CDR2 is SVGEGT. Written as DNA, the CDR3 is TGTGCCAGCAGTTTACAGGGGATCGAGCAGTACTTC. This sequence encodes CASSLQGIEQYF.

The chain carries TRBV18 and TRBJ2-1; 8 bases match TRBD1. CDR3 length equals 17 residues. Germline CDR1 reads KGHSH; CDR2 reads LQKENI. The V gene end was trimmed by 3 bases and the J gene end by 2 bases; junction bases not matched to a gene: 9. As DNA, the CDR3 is TGTGCCAGCTCACCTCAGGGGGCCCGATCCCCCTACAATGAGCAGTTCTTC. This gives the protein CASSPQGARSPYNEQFF.

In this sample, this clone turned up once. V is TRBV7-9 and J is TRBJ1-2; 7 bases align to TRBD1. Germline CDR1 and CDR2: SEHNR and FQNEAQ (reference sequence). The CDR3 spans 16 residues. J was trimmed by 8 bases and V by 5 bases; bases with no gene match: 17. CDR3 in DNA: TGTGCCAGCAGCCCGGACATCCGAAAAGACAGGGAGGGCTACACCTTC. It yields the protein CASSPDIRKDREGYTF.

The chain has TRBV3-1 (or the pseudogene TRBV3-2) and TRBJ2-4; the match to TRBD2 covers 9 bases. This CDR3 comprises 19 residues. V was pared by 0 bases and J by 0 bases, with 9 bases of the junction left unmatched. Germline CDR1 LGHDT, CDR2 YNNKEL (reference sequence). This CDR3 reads CASSQDWAGGRLAKNIQYF. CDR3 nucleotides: TGTGCCAGCAGCCAAGATTGGGCGGGGGGGCGGTTAGCCAAAAACATTCAGTACTTC.

In DNA, the CDR3 is TGCGCCAGCAGCACGGACCGGGACAGTAACTATGGCTACACCTTC. Its translation is CASSTDRDSNYGYTF. The chain uses TRBV5-1 and TRBJ1-2, with 7 positions matching TRBD1. V lost 4 bases, J lost 1 base, and 7 bases stayed unmatched. The CDR3 spans 15 residues. Germline CDR1 and CDR2: SGHRS and YFSETQ.

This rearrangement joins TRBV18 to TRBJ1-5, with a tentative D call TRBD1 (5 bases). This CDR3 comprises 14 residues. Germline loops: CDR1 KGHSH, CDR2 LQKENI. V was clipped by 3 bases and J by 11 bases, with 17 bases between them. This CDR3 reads CASSPTAGRETQHF. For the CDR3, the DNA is TGTGCCAGCTCACCGACAGCGGGGCGAGAGACCCAGCATTTT.

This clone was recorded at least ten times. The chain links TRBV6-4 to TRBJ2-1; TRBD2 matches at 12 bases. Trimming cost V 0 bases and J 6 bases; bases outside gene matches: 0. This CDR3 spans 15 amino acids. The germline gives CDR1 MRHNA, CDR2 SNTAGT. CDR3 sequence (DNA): TGTGCCAGCAGTGACTCGACTAGCGGGAGCAATGAGCAGTTCTTC. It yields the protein CASSDSTSGSNEQFF.

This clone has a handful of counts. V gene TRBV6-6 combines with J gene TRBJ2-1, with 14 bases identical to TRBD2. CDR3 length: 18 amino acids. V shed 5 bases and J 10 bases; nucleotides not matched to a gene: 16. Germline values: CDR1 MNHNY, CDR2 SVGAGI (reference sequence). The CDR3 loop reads CASSRALETSGGAGEQFF. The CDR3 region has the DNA TGTGCCAGCAGTCGCGCACTTGAGACTAGCGGGGGGGCAGGCGAGCAGTTCTTC.

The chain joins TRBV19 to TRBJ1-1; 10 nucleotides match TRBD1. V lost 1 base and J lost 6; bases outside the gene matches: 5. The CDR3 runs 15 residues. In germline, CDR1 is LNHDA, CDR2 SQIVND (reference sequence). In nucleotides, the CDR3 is TGTGCCAGTAGTATAGCCAGGGACAGGGGTTCTGAAGCTTTCTTT. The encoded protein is CASSIARDRGSEAFF.